The rows below give T cell receptor beta chains drawn from one sample of a study of regulatory T cells in long-lasting Graves disease. Each CDR3 protein gets one entry after TCRdb re-called the multiplex PCR reads with MiXCR. The sample lists roughly 470,000 distinct CDR3 sequences; about 20% were seen once. This material consisted of peripheral blood mononuclear cells (PBMCs), taken when the disease was refractory, from a patient treated with antithyroid drugs. The receptors here all came from a female donor with Graves disease. Both conserved end residues are part of each CDR3. D genes are given only for firm matches. Only part of the rows carry a size: once, few, many, or a class if the clone is expanded.

TRBJ1-1,-,TRBV30,-,TGTGCCTGGAGTGATCGAGGTCCAGGAAGGGCGAGGAACACTGAAGCTTTCTTT,CAWSDRGPGRARNTEAFF
TRBJ2-3,-,TRBV20-1,few,TGCAGTGTACATGCGCTCGGGAAGGGGCGCACAGATACGCAGTATTTT,CSVHALGKGRTDTQYF
TRBJ2-7,-,TRBV7-2,-,TGTGCCAGCAGCTTGGGAGAGGAAGGGGCCTACGAGCAGTACTTC,CASSLGEEGAYEQYF
TRBJ2-1,-,TRBV6-1,many,TGTGCCAGCACCCCGGGTGGCTACAATGAGCAGTTCTTC,CASTPGGYNEQFF
TRBJ2-7,-,TRBV7-2,many,TGTGCCAGCAGTTCGACTCGATTCTACGAGCAGTACTTC,CASSSTRFYEQYF
TRBJ2-7,TRBD1,TRBV28,many,TGTGCCAGCAATGGACAGGGCTTCTCCTACGAGCAGTACTTC,CASNGQGFSYEQYF
TRBJ2-7,-,TRBV12-3/TRBV12-4,many,TGTGCCAGCACCCGAATGGGACAGCGGGGCTACGAGCAGTACTTC,CASTRMGQRGYEQYF
TRBJ2-2,TRBD2,TRBV4-1,few,TGCGCCAGCAGCCAAGAGACGGGACTATTCGCCGGGGAGCTGTTTTTT,CASSQETGLFAGELFF
TRBJ2-2,-,TRBV20-1,few,TGCAGTGCCAGCGACTACTTCAACACCGGGGAGCTGTTTTTT,CSASDYFNTGELFF
TRBJ1-2,TRBD1,TRBV4-2,few,TGTGCCAGCAGCCAAGATAGGACAGGGAGCTATGGCTACACCTTC,CASSQDRTGSYGYTF
TRBJ1-2,-,TRBV28,many,TGTGCCAGCAGTTTAATTTCGGGGGCCCGGAAGGGGATCTACACCTTC,CASSLISGARKGIYTF
TRBJ1-5,-,TRBV24-1,many,TGTGCCACCAGTGAGGGACTTAACAATCAGCCCCAGCATTTT,CATSEGLNNQPQHF
TRBJ1-2,TRBD1,TRBV6-5,many,TGTGCCAGCAGTTACGGAGGGACAGGGATCTATGGCTACACCTTC,CASSYGGTGIYGYTF
TRBJ2-5,-,TRBV2,many,TGTGCCAGCACGCGGGACTCCCAAGAGACCCAGTACTTC,CASTRDSQETQYF
TRBJ2-7,TRBD2,TRBV28,many,TGTGCCAGTCGCCCCGGGGAGGGCTACGAGCAGTACTTC,CASRPGEGYEQYF
TRBJ2-5,TRBD2,TRBV3-1,few,TGTGCCAGCAACCTAGCGGGGGAAGAGACCCAGTACTTC,CASNLAGEETQYF
TRBJ2-5,-,TRBV20-1,-,TGCAGTGCTAGAGATTGGGCTGACCTTAGAGAGACCCAGTACTTC,CSARDWADLRETQYF
TRBJ2-3,-,TRBV20-1,few,TGCAGTGCTAGGGACTCAGGGAGAATCACAGATACGCAGTATTTT,CSARDSGRITDTQYF
TRBJ1-5,-,TRBV19,many,TGTGCCAGTAGTCTCATCATGGGGAATAGCAATCAGCCCCAGCATTTT,CASSLIMGNSNQPQHF
TRBJ2-7,-,TRBV5-1,-,TGCGCCAGCAGCTCGTGGGTTACCTACGAGCAGTACTTC,CASSSWVTYEQYF
TRBJ2-5,TRBD2,TRBV20-1,many,TGCAGTGCTAGTTTGACTAGCGGGAAAGAGACCCAGTACTTC,CSASLTSGKETQYF
TRBJ2-3,-,TRBV18,-,TGTGCCAGCTCACGACTCGGAACCTTGGACGATACGCAGTATTTT,CASSRLGTLDDTQYF
TRBJ2-1,TRBD2,TRBV2,-,TGTGCCAGCAGTGAAGCGGATCTCTGGCGGGAGGGTAGGAATGAGCAGTTCTTC,CASSEADLWREGRNEQFF
TRBJ2-2,TRBD2,TRBV6-1,few,TGTGCCAGCCGGGGACTAATCGCGAACACCGGGGAGCTGTTTTTT,CASRGLIANTGELFF
TRBJ1-1,-,TRBV5-1,few,TGCGCCAGCATCAGCAGCGGCGACACTGAAGCTTTCTTT,CASISSGDTEAFF
TRBJ2-2,-,TRBV9,-,TGTGCCAGCAGCCCAAGGGTTAGCGCAAAAGAAAACACCGGGGAGCTGTTTTTT,CASSPRVSAKENTGELFF
TRBJ2-7,TRBD2,TRBV20-1,many,TGCAGTGCTACAGCGGGAGACTACGAGCAGTACTTC,CSATAGDYEQYF
TRBJ2-7,TRBD2,TRBV12-3/TRBV12-4,many,TGTGCCAGCAGTTCAAGTCGCGGGAGGGTCTACGAGCAGTACTTC,CASSSSRGRVYEQYF
TRBJ2-4,TRBD1,TRBV20-1,-,TGCAGTGCTAGTACCGGGACAGGGATATTGCGGGAGAACATTCAGTACTTC,CSASTGTGILRENIQYF
TRBJ1-2,-,TRBV6-5,-,TGTGCCAGCAGTTACTCCATCGGAGAAGACTTCTATGGCTACACCTTC,CASSYSIGEDFYGYTF
TRBJ2-2,TRBD1,TRBV29-1,few,TGCAGCGTTGTCGCGACAGGGGCCCCCGGGGAGCTGTTTTTT,CSVVATGAPGELFF
TRBJ2-5,TRBD2,TRBV3-1,few,TGTGCCAGCAGCTATAGCGGGAGGAAAGAGACCCAGTACTTC,CASSYSGRKETQYF
TRBJ2-5,TRBD2,TRBV28,many,TGTGCCAGCAGTTTATGGACTAGCACCCAAGAGACCCAGTACTTC,CASSLWTSTQETQYF
TRBJ2-2,-,TRBV28,many,TGTGCCAGCAGTTCCGCGGTCCCCGGGGAGCTGTTTTTT,CASSSAVPGELFF